The 19 T cell receptor beta chains presented below share a single source sample, sequenced in a study of cytomegalovirus exposure and HLA in healthy donors. Use of 60 Vbeta and 13 Jbeta primers characterized the PCR. The repertoire was sequenced with immunoSEQ multiplex PCR; TCRdb's copy has only in-frame clones and lacks some. Among 120,000 to 150,000 clones, about 80% were seen once, and the ten largest hold approximately 13%. Specimen: PBMCs. Receptors were obtained from a man aged 35-49 years in good health and CMV-seropositive.

J is TRBJ1-1 and V is TRBV28, with D maybe TRBD1 (6 bases). This CDR3 has 12 residues. V lost 4 bases and J 11 bases, leaving 14 bases between the germline ends. Germline-derived CDR1 and CDR2 are MDHEN and SYDVKM. The CDR3 spells CASSYRDLQAFF. DNA of the CDR3: TGTGCCAGCAGTTACAGGGACCTCCAGGCTTTCTTT.

This clone has more than one count but fewer than ten. The V gene is TRBV7-2, the J gene TRBJ2-1; D unresolved. The V end was cut by 3 bases, the J end by 12 bases, with 12 bases between. This CDR3 has 12 amino acids. Germline loops: CDR1 SGHTA, CDR2 FQGNSA. The CDR3 is CASSFNEIRQFF. As DNA, the CDR3 is TGTGCCAGCAGCTTCAACGAGATACGGCAGTTCTTC.

The rearrangement links TRBV7-8 to TRBJ2-7; tentative D call: TRBD1 (5 bases). CDR3 length: 15 amino acids. The V gene lost 1 base and the J gene lost 6 bases, with 16 bases spanning the gap. Germline V gene lookup returns CDR1 SGHVS and CDR2 FQNEAQ. The CDR3 loop reads CASSLEAGIGREQYF. The CDR3 DNA follows: TGTGCCAGCAGCTTAGAGGCAGGGATTGGGCGCGAGCAGTACTTC. The entire variable domain, with the rest obtained from reference TRBV7-8 and TRBJ2-7, is as follows: GAGVSQSPRYKVAKRGQDVALRCDPISGHVSLFWYQQALGQGPEFLTYFQNEAQLDKSGLPSDRFFAERPEGSVSTLKIQRTQQEDSAVYLCASSLEAGIGREQYFGPGTRLTVT.

The V call is TRBV28, the J call TRBJ2-7; D possibly corresponds to TRBD2 (5 bases). This CDR3 is built from 15 residues. Trimming took 0 bases from V and 2 from J, leaving 11 bases between them. CDR1 is MDHEN and CDR2 is SYDVKM in the germline V gene. CDR3: CASSLWGAATYEQYF. CDR3 bases: TGTGCCAGCAGTTTATGGGGAGCGGCTACCTACGAGCAGTACTTC.

The chain employs TRBV7-3 and TRBJ1-1; TRBD1 might be the D (6 bases). CDR1 is SGHTA and CDR2 is FQGTGA in the germline V gene. Trimming removed 5 bases at V and 14 bases at J, with 21 bases between. The CDR3 is 13 amino acids. CDR3 region: CASSRDITGSLFF. The CDR3 DNA reads TGTGCCAGCAGCCGAGATATTACAGGGTCTCTCTTCTTT. Combining the CDR3 with reference TRBV7-3 and TRBJ1-1 gives the whole variable domain GAGVSQTPSNKVTEKGKYVELRCDPISGHTALYWYRQSLGQGPEFLIYFQGTGAADDSGLPNDRFFAVRPEGSVSTLKIQRTERGDSAVYLCASSRDITGSLFFGQGTRLTVV.

This clone was observed once. CDR3 amino acids: CASSFFFPDRGAASNEKLFF. CDR3 sequence (DNA): TGTGCCAGCAGTTTTTTCTTCCCGGACAGGGGAGCCGCTTCAAATGAAAAACTGTTTTTT. The rearrangement links TRBV28 to TRBJ1-4; TRBD1 matches 9 bases. Germline trimming cut 3 bases from V and 5 bases from J; bases unmatched to any gene: 19. The CDR3 spans 20 residues. CDR1 is MDHEN and CDR2 is SYDVKM in the germline V gene. Complete variable domain (other parts from reference TRBV28 and TRBJ1-4): DVKVTQSSRYLVKRTGEKVFLECVQDMDHENMFWYRQDPGLGLRLIYFSYDVKMKEKGDIPEGYSVSREKKERFSLILESASTNQTSMYLCASSFFFPDRGAASNEKLFFGSGTQLSVL.

The chain has TRBV11-2 and TRBJ2-3; TRBD2 agrees at 12 bases. The trim removed 5 bases at V and 2 bases at J, leaving 2 bases unmatched. Germline CDR1 SGHAT, CDR2 FQNNGV. The length of the CDR3 is 15 residues. The DNA of the CDR3 is TGTGCCAGCAGCGCTAGCGGGAGGGTCACAGATACGCAGTATTTT. Encoded protein: CASSASGRVTDTQYF. Drawing the rest from reference TRBV11-2 and TRBJ2-3, the complete variable domain is EAGVAQSPRYKIIEKRQSVAFWCNPISGHATLYWYQQILGQGPKLLIQFQNNGVVDDSQLPKDRFSAERLKGVDSTLKIQPAKLEDSAVYLCASSASGRVTDTQYFGPGTRLTVL.

V gene TRBV28 combines with J gene TRBJ1-2, with 11 bases matching TRBD1. J was trimmed by 8 bases and V by 2 bases; bases with no gene match: 4. CDR3 length: 14 residues. The V gene's germline CDR1 is MDHEN and CDR2 SYDVKM. The CDR3: CASSLGQGAKGYTF. CDR3 DNA: TGTGCCAGCAGTTTAGGACAGGGGGCTAAGGGCTACACCTTC.

The chain has TRBV7-2 and TRBJ2-5; D is uncertain. V lost 5 bases to trimming and J lost 0 bases, with 4 bases between them. The CDR3 covers 12 residues. The V gene's germline CDR1 is SGHTA and CDR2 FQGNSA. The CDR3 region is CASSPYQETQYF. In DNA form, the CDR3 reads TGTGCCAGCAGCCCCTACCAAGAGACCCAGTACTTC.

The CDR3 sequence is CASSFAGYGYTF. Written as DNA, the CDR3 is TGTGCCAGCAGCTTCGCGGGCTATGGCTACACCTTC. This chain uses TRBV7-9 with TRBJ1-2, with D uncertain. V was pared by 3 bases and J by 4 bases, with 6 bases between. Germline V gives CDR1 SEHNR, CDR2 FQNEAQ (reference sequence). The CDR3 runs to 12 residues.

V is TRBV7-2 and J is TRBJ2-3, with TRBD2 matching 7 bases. Germline CDR1 SGHTA, CDR2 FQGNSA. V lost 3 bases, J lost 0 bases, and 6 bases stayed unmatched. CDR3 length: 16 amino acids. The CDR3 coding sequence is TGTGCCAGCAGCTTCCCGCGGGGGACTAGCACAGATACGCAGTATTTT. Amino acid sequence: CASSFPRGTSTDTQYF. Full variable domain (missing parts from reference TRBV7-2 and TRBJ2-3): GAGVSQSPSNKVTEKGKDVELRCDPISGHTALYWYRQSLGQGLEFLIYFQGNSAPDKSGLPSDRFSAERTGGSVSTLTIQRTQQEDSAVYLCASSFPRGTSTDTQYFGPGTRLTVL.

V usage is TRBV7-6 and J usage is TRBJ2-5, with TRBD1 identical over 7 bases. The J call may be faulty, since TRBJ2-7 better matches the DNA end. The germline CDR1 and CDR2 sequences are SGHVS and FNYEAQ. The CDR3 length is 14 residues. The CDR3 reads CASSEGTEIYEQYF. CDR3 in DNA: TGTGCCAGCAGCGAAGGGACAGAGATCTACGAGCAGTACTTC.

This clone was recorded once. This sequence joins TRBV9 and TRBJ2-7; TRBD2 matches 7 bases. Trimming cost V 4 bases and J 6 bases; bases outside gene matches: 13. CDR3 length equals 15 residues. Looked up from germline, CDR1 is SGDLS and CDR2 is YYNGEE. CDR3 region: CASSFWTRKGPEQYF. The CDR3 DNA follows: TGTGCCAGCAGCTTCTGGACTAGGAAGGGGCCCGAGCAGTACTTC.

The chain links TRBV11-2 to TRBJ1-4, with 8 bases that match TRBD1. This CDR3 spans 17 amino acids. Germline V gene sequence: CDR1 SGHAT, CDR2 FQNNGV. V lost 6 bases to trimming and J lost 3 bases; unmatched junction nucleotides: 12. The CDR3 DNA sequence: TGTGCCAGCAGAAGCGGACAGGGCCGGACTTCTAATGAAAAACTGTTTTTT. Amino acids: CASRSGQGRTSNEKLFF.

V is TRBV27 and J is TRBJ2-7; 8 bases match TRBD2. Germline-derived CDR1 and CDR2 are MNHEY and SMNVEV (reference sequence). Trimming removed 2 bases from V and 5 bases from J; junction bases left unmatched: 5. The CDR3 is 14 residues long. CDR3 DNA: TGTGCCAGCAGTTTAGGGACGGGAGGGAACGAGCAGTACTTC. Amino acid sequence: CASSLGTGGNEQYF.

This chain links TRBV27 with TRBJ2-5, with D perhaps TRBD2 (5 bases). Trimming removed 5 bases at V and 3 bases at J, with 16 bases between. The germline V gene has CDR1 MNHEY and CDR2 SMNVEV (reference sequence). This CDR3 has 15 residues. The CDR3 here is CASSPRDGREETQYF. The CDR3 region has the DNA TGTGCCAGCAGTCCCCGAGATGGGCGGGAAGAGACCCAGTACTTC.

A note on this clone: Other DNA sequences of this sample code for an identical CDR3. The chain has TRBV28 and TRBJ1-2; D possibly corresponds to TRBD1 (6 bases). The germline V gene encodes CDR1 MDHEN and CDR2 SYDVKM. The V gene lost 6 bases and the J gene lost 0 bases, with 8 bases spanning the gap. The CDR3 sequence is 13 residues long. CDR3 bases: TGTGCCAGCAGCACAGGGCCTAACTATGGCTACACCTTC. It yields the protein CASSTGPNYGYTF.

The rearrangement uses TRBV4-2 and TRBJ2-1; perhaps TRBD2 as D (6 bases). The length of the CDR3 is 14 residues. Per the germline V gene, CDR1 is LGHNA and CDR2 is YNFKEQ. V shed 4 bases and J shed 2 bases, with 9 bases lying between them. CDR3 coding DNA: TGTGCCAGCAGCCCTCGACTAGCCTACAATGAGCAGTTCTTC. Translated: CASSPRLAYNEQFF.

The chain has TRBV28 and TRBJ2-2; no firm D call. Trimming shortened V by 6 bases and J by 1 base, and 9 bases separated the two germline ends. The germline V gene encodes CDR1 MDHEN and CDR2 SYDVKM. The length of the CDR3 is 14 residues. CDR3 in DNA: TGTGCCAGCAGGAGAGAACTGAACACCGGGGAGCTGTTTTTT. It is translated as CASRRELNTGELFF.